This T cell receptor beta chain was sequenced in a study of blood T cell repertoires in COVID-19. For the study at large: Sample material is recorded as cDNA or gDNA derived from T cells, B-cell-depleted T cells, or PBMCs.

Assay: immunoSEQ multiplex PCR; the TCRdb copy retains only in-frame clones and omits some. Of approximately 250,000 clones in the sample, approximately 85% were seen once. Germline V gene sequence: CDR1 KGHSH, CDR2 LQKENI. V was pared by 2 bases and J by 3 bases, with 10 bases between. This CDR3 contains 14 residues. The chain has TRBV18 and TRBJ1-2, with TRBD1 as a possible D gene (6 bases). Sequencing was done on a sample of peripheral blood. The clonotype originates from a man aged 45-60 years with COVID-19, enrolled during active disease. DNA for the CDR3: TGTGCCAGCTCACCATTACAGGGTTACTATGGCTACACCTTC. Encoded protein: CASSPLQGYYGYTF.